A selection of T cell receptor beta chains follows, all from one sample in a study of blood T cell repertoires in COVID-19. Clones were read by immunoSEQ multiplex PCR, and TCRdb kept only the in-frame ones, dropping some. The data hold approximately 350,000 clones, with approximately 92% observed a single time. The sample taken for sequencing was PBMCs or T cells enriched from blood (not recorded which). The receptors were sampled from a young man who had recovered from COVID-19. CDR3s include the opening cysteine and the closing phenylalanine or tryptophan. A D gene is named only where the DNA matches it firmly. Clone size, where shown, is once, few, many, or a class for clones that have expanded.

NA	TRBV5-1	TRBJ1-4	TRBD1	CASKAGGNEKLFF	TGCGCCAGCAAAGCAGGGGGTAATGAAAAACTGTTTTTT
NA	TRBV2	TRBJ1-6	NA	CASKGDPQNSPLHF	TGTGCCAGCAAGGGAGATCCTCAGAATTCACCCCTCCACTTT
NA	TRBV28	TRBJ1-3	TRBD1	CASSLGQGAIFYANTIYF	TGTGCCAGCAGCCTGGGACAGGGGGCGATTTTTTATGCAAACACCATATATTTT
NA	TRBV11-2	TRBJ2-5	NA	CASSSQTQETQYF	TGTGCCAGCAGCTCACAGACCCAAGAGACCCAGTACTTC
once	TRBV11-2	TRBJ2-1	TRBD1	CASSLGSDRGINEQFF	TGTGCCAGCAGCTTAGGTTCGGACAGGGGGATAAATGAGCAGTTCTTC
NA	TRBV11-2	TRBJ1-1	NA	CASSPRRIREAFF	TGTGCCAGCAGCCCTAGACGGATAAGGGAAGCTTTCTTT
NA	TRBV4-1	TRBJ1-5	NA	CASSQGFGTLDQPQHF	TGCGCCAGCAGCCAAGGGTTCGGGACACTAGATCAGCCCCAGCATTTT
NA	TRBV4-1	TRBJ2-5	NA	CASSQVRDSQETQYF	TGCGCCAGCAGCCAAGTTCGAGACAGCCAAGAGACCCAGTACTTC
NA	TRBV11-2	TRBJ2-1	TRBD2	CASSPVGEGNEQFF	TGTGCCAGCAGCCCGGTCGGGGAGGGCAATGAGCAGTTCTTC
NA	TRBV18	TRBJ1-4	NA	CASSPRKAQGLFF	TGTGCCAGCTCACCACGGAAGGCCCAGGGACTGTTTTTT
once	TRBV19	TRBJ1-1	NA	CASTPDRSATEAFF	TGTGCCAGTACCCCAGACAGGTCGGCGACTGAAGCTTTCTTT
NA	TRBV7-8	TRBJ2-1	TRBD2	CASSGWTSGGDSYNEQFF	TGTGCCAGCAGCGGTTGGACTAGCGGGGGGGATTCCTACAATGAGCAGTTCTTC
NA	TRBV7-8	TRBJ2-5	NA	CASSFRRVPETQYF	TGTGCCAGCAGCTTCCGGCGGGTCCCGGAGACCCAGTACTTC
NA	TRBV3-1/TRBV3-2	TRBJ1-2	NA	CASSPAVPNYGYTF	TGTGCCAGCAGCCCGGCGGTCCCGAACTATGGCTACACCTTC
once	TRBV18	TRBJ1-2	TRBD1	CASSPTGEDYGYTF	TGTGCCAGCTCACCTACAGGGGAGGACTATGGCTACACCTTC
NA	TRBV9	TRBJ1-2	NA	CASSVDLAGIYDGYTF	TGTGCCAGCAGCGTTGATCTTGCAGGGATTTACGATGGCTACACCTTC
NA	TRBV24-1	TRBJ1-1	NA	CATSAAGSPTEAFF	TGTGCCACCAGTGCGGCGGGCTCTCCCACTGAAGCTTTCTTT
NA	TRBV30	TRBJ2-5	TRBD2	CAWTSGRAETQYF	TGTGCCTGGACTAGCGGGAGGGCGGAGACCCAGTACTTC
NA	TRBV2	TRBJ1-5	TRBD1	CASTRTGDQPQHF	TGTGCCAGCACTCGGACAGGGGATCAGCCCCAGCATTTT
NA	TRBV29-1	TRBJ1-1	NA	CSVERQTTEAFF	TGCAGCGTTGAAAGACAGACGACTGAAGCTTTCTTT
NA	TRBV4-1	TRBJ1-1	NA	CASSQGSGVTEAFF	TGCGCCAGCAGCCAGGGGTCGGGAGTAACTGAAGCTTTCTTT
NA	TRBV18	TRBJ2-7	NA	CASSAGLSIYEQYF	TGTGCCAGCTCAGCGGGTCTTTCAATCTACGAGCAGTACTTC